This T cell receptor beta chain was found in a study of cytotoxic CD8 clonotypes in ibrutinib-treated CLL. At the level of the study: Partial responses totalled around 25 and complete responses 2; after median roughly 71 months, about 14 remained remitted and roughly twelve progressed. Per sample, productive templates averaged 255,043 and productive rearrangements averaged approximately 100,000.

For this clone: The antigen is undetermined.

V was pared by 2 bases and J by 0 bases, with 10 bases between. Germline lookup yields CDR1 SGHRS and CDR2 YFSETQ. CDR3 length: 15 amino acids. Sequencing used immunoSEQ multiplex PCR; TCRdb keeps in-frame clones, though not all of them. This sample has about 300,000 clones, with approximately 67% found just once. Library input was 1.5 to 2 micrograms of DNA from cryopreserved PBMCs. Study-wide results and caveats: Clonality at baseline surpassed age-matched healthy donors and tracked circulating CD8+ T-cell counts.

This clonotype originated in a human donor with chronic lymphocytic leukemia. The chain is built from TRBV5-1 and TRBJ2-3; the D gene is possibly TRBD2 (5 bases). This sample comprised PBMCs, obtained after 36 months of ibrutinib treatment. For the CDR3, the DNA is TGCGCCAGCAGCTTTACTAGGATGAGCACAGATACGCAGTATTTT. Residues: CASSFTRMSTDTQYF.